The next 22 T cell receptor beta chains were all read from a single sample in a study of control samples from healthy donors and cancer patients. Sequencing used immunoSEQ multiplex PCR; TCRdb keeps in-frame clones, though not all of them. The sample consists of 130,000 or so clones, about 90% of them appearing once. Sequencing used blood. The origin of the receptors is a man aged 18 to 29 in good health.

This chain uses TRBV12-3 or TRBV12-4 with TRBJ2-7, with TRBD1 as a possible D gene (6 bases). Trimming removed 5 bases at V and 3 bases at J, with 8 bases between. This CDR3 is 12 amino acids long. The CDR3 DNA reads TGTGCCAGCAGTCCACAGGGCTACGAGCAGTACTTC. It encodes CASSPQGYEQYF.

This chain connects TRBV19 to TRBJ1-2; no definite D call. Trimming left V 7 bases short and J 3 bases short, with 18 bases between. Germline assignment: CDR1 LNHDA and CDR2 SQIVND (reference sequence). The CDR3 length is 15 residues. The CDR3 sequence is CASTLRGREDYGYTF. As DNA, the CDR3 is TGTGCCAGTACTCTGCGGGGAAGGGAGGACTATGGCTACACCTTC.

The rearrangement links TRBV14 to TRBJ2-4, with TRBD1 identical over 8 bases. V shed 4 bases and J 6 bases; nucleotides not matched to a gene: 11. This CDR3 is built from 16 residues. Germline values: CDR1 SGHDN, CDR2 FVKESK. CDR3 DNA: TGTGCCAGCAGCCCGAGTCCCGGGACAGGTGGAAACATTCAGTACTTC. As protein: CASSPSPGTGGNIQYF.

The chain recombines TRBV19 with TRBJ1-5; possibly TRBD1 for D (6 bases). There are 15 residues in the CDR3. Trimming shortened V by 7 bases and J by 1 base, and 14 bases separated the two germline ends. CDR1 and CDR2 (germline): LNHDA, SQIVND (reference sequence). The CDR3 sequence is CASTIQGGSNQPQHF. The CDR3 bases are TGTGCCAGTACAATACAAGGGGGAAGCAATCAGCCCCAGCATTTT. Full variable domain (missing parts from reference TRBV19 and TRBJ1-5): DGGITQSPKYLFRKEGQNVTLSCEQNLNHDAMYWYRQDPGQGLRLIYYSQIVNDFQKGDIAEGYSVSREKKESFPLTVTSAQKNPTAFYLCASTIQGGSNQPQHFGDGTRLSIL.

The genes are TRBV5-1 and TRBJ1-6, with D unclear. V lost 2 bases, J lost 7 bases, and 16 bases lay in between. Looked up from germline, CDR1 is SGHRS and CDR2 is YFSETQ. The CDR3 is made up of 16 amino acids. DNA of the CDR3: TGCGCCAGCAGCTTCCAGGCGCCCAGTGGGAATTCACCCCTCCACTTT. The encoded protein is CASSFQAPSGNSPLHF.

The chain couples TRBV15 to TRBJ1-2; D is unresolved. The V gene's germline CDR1 is LNHNV and CDR2 YYDKDF (reference sequence). Trimming shortened V by 3 bases and J by 6 bases, and 8 bases separated the two germline ends. CDR3 length equals 12 residues. The CDR3 nucleotides are TGTGCCACCAGCAGGACTGGGGATGGCTACACCTTC. Its protein product is CATSRTGDGYTF. The entire variable domain, with the rest obtained from reference TRBV15 and TRBJ1-2, is as follows: DAMVIQNPRYQVTQFGKPVTLSCSQTLNHNVMYWYQQKSSQAPKLLFHYYDKDFNNEADTPDNFQSRRPNTSFCFLDIRSPGLGDTAMYLCATSRTGDGYTFGSGTRLTVV.

This chain joins TRBV21-1 and TRBJ2-4; the D segment call TRBD2 is taken from the table without a DNA check. TRBV21-1 is given as a pseudogene. The CDR3 spans 19 residues. This chain's CDR3 is CASKDRGMARRLAKNIQYF. CDR3 DNA: TGTGCCAGTAAAGATCGGGGGATGGCGAGAAGGTTAGCCAAAAACATTCAGTACTTC.

The chain links TRBV2 to TRBJ1-1, with D possibly matching TRBD1 (6 bases). CDR3 length: 12 residues. The V gene's germline CDR1 is SNHLY and CDR2 FYNNEI. V was pared by 7 bases and J by 7 bases, with 13 bases between. The DNA of the CDR3 is TGTGCCAGCACAGGGGCGCGGGGTGAAGCTTTCTTT. Protein: CASTGARGEAFF.

The chain has TRBV10-2 and TRBJ2-3; the D call may be TRBD1 or TRBD2 (5 bases each). This CDR3 contains 13 residues. Trimming took 4 bases from V and 5 from J, leaving 10 bases between them. Germline V gene lookup returns CDR1 WSHSY and CDR2 SAAADI. The CDR3 loop reads CASSGDGQDTQYF. The CDR3 region has the DNA TGCGCCAGCAGTGGGGACGGGCAAGATACGCAGTATTTT.

The V and J genes are TRBV10-3 and TRBJ2-4, with 10 bases lining up with TRBD1. Losses at the gene ends were 0 bases for V and 9 bases for J; bases not matched to a gene: 8. This CDR3 has 16 residues. The germline V gene encodes CDR1 ENHRY and CDR2 SYGVKD. CDR3 sequence: CAISESKTGGFAIQYF. The CDR3 DNA is TGTGCCATCAGTGAGTCGAAGACAGGGGGCTTTGCCATTCAGTACTTC.

This chain connects TRBV28 to TRBJ1-4; tentative D call: TRBD1 (5 bases). V was trimmed by 1 base and J by 1 base, leaving 10 bases between them. There are 16 residues in the CDR3. Looked up from germline, CDR1 is MDHEN and CDR2 is SYDVKM. The CDR3 DNA is TGTGCCAGCAGTTTATTAAGGGGCAAAACTAATGAAAAACTGTTTTTT. Translation: CASSLLRGKTNEKLFF.

The V call is TRBV6-4, the J call TRBJ1-2; 7 bases align to TRBD1. V was clipped by 6 bases and J by 6 bases; unmatched bases: 7. This CDR3 region has 13 residues. Germline values: CDR1 MRHNA, CDR2 SNTAGT. Here the CDR3 reads CASRPTGVDGYTF. The CDR3, as DNA: TGTGCCAGCAGACCCACAGGGGTGGATGGCTACACCTTC.

The chain couples TRBV7-2 to TRBJ2-6; no reliable D call. The CDR3 length is 16 residues. Trimming shortened V by 1 base and J by 1 base, and 8 bases separated the two germline ends. Germline CDR1 is SGHTA and CDR2 is FQGNSA. Here the CDR3 DNA reads TGTGCCAGCAGCTTAGAGGGCGGATCTGGGGCCAACGTCCTGACTTTC. This codes for CASSLEGGSGANVLTF.

The chain joins TRBV6-1 to TRBJ2-6; no clear D. This CDR3 spans 15 amino acids. Germline CDR1 and CDR2: MNHNS and SASEGT. V was pared by 2 bases and J by 0 bases, with 5 bases between. The DNA of the CDR3 is TGTGCCAGCAGTGAACAGCTCTCTGGGGCCAACGTCCTGACTTTC. This encodes CASSEQLSGANVLTF.

This clone was counted between two and nine times. This chain joins TRBV6-5 and TRBJ2-7; D gene ambiguous. V was pared by 5 bases and J by 7 bases, with 15 bases between. Germline CDR1 and CDR2: MNHEY and SVGAGI. CDR3 length: 13 amino acids. DNA for the CDR3: TGTGCCAGCAGTCGTGCAGACGGGCGGGAGCAGTACTTC. Translating gives CASSRADGREQYF.

The chain is built from TRBV30 and TRBJ1-2; no clear D. V lost 2 bases to trimming and J lost 7 bases, with 11 bases between them. Germline CDR1 reads GTSNPN; CDR2 reads SVGIG (reference sequence). This CDR3 is 12 amino acids long. The CDR3 spells CAWSSGVPGYTF. In DNA, the CDR3 is TGTGCCTGGAGTTCCGGGGTACCTGGCTACACCTTC.

The chain is built from TRBV7-9 and TRBJ2-1; 15 bases agree with TRBD2. Germline V CDR1 and CDR2: SEHNR, FQNEAQ (reference sequence). The CDR3 loop spans 16 amino acids. With 5 bases clipped from V and 10 bases from J, the junction kept 9 bases outside the gene matches. The CDR3 DNA reads TGTGCCAGCAGCCCCAGGACTAGCGGGGGGGGTAGGGAGCAGTTCTTC. It is translated as CASSPRTSGGGREQFF.

This chain joins TRBV7-9 and TRBJ2-7; a possible D gene is TRBD1 (5 bases). Trimming pared 0 bases from V and 6 bases from J, leaving 12 bases between. Germline V gene data show CDR1 as SEHNR and CDR2 as FQNEAQ (reference sequence). This CDR3 comprises 14 residues. The CDR3 region is CASSLAGPSSEQYF. The DNA of the CDR3 is TGTGCCAGCAGCTTAGCGGGGCCCTCTTCCGAGCAGTACTTC.

V is TRBV15 and J is TRBJ2-3, with TRBD1 matching 8 bases. CDR3 length: 16 amino acids. Germline V gene lookup returns CDR1 LNHNV and CDR2 YYDKDF (reference sequence). Unmatched junction bases numbered 7, after V lost 5 bases and J lost 0 bases. For the CDR3, the DNA is TGTGCCACCAGCCCACGACAGGGGCTAAGCACAGATACGCAGTATTTT. Its translation: CATSPRQGLSTDTQYF.

The V call is TRBV7-9, the J call TRBJ1-1, with TRBD1 matching 8 bases. V was pared by 6 bases and J by 0 bases, with 9 bases of the junction left unmatched. The CDR3 covers 16 residues. In germline, CDR1 is SEHNR, CDR2 FQNEAQ (reference sequence). The CDR3 region is CASRLPTGGVNTEAFF. The CDR3 coding sequence is TGTGCCAGCAGACTACCAACAGGGGGAGTGAACACTGAAGCTTTCTTT.

J is TRBJ2-3 and V is TRBV6-2 or TRBV6-3; 8 nucleotides line up with TRBD2. Germline V CDR1 and CDR2: MNHEY, SVGEGT. The CDR3 sequence is 18 residues long. V shed 2 bases and J 4 bases; nucleotides not matched to a gene: 14. CDR3 region: CASSYGLFILAVSDTQYF. CDR3 coding DNA: TGTGCCAGCAGTTACGGGCTTTTTATACTAGCGGTGTCAGATACGCAGTATTTT.

V usage is TRBV6-5 and J usage is TRBJ2-1; 8 positions agree with TRBD2. V shed 4 bases, J shed 5 bases, and the junction held 7 bases outside the gene matches. Per germline, CDR1 MNHEY and CDR2 SVGAGI. The CDR3 is made up of 15 amino acids. The CDR3 protein is CASSFHGGANNEQFF. DNA for the CDR3: TGTGCCAGCAGTTTTCACGGGGGGGCCAACAATGAGCAGTTCTTC.